This T cell receptor (beta chain) was obtained from a study of blood T cell repertoires in COVID-19. On the study more broadly: Italy, Spain and the United States were the sources of the convalescent and acute COVID-19 samples. PBMCs, B-cell-depleted T cells, or T cells provided the cDNA or gDNA that made up the material.

This table comes from immunoSEQ multiplex PCR, and its TCRdb copy is limited to in-frame clones, with some not included. This table holds 95,000 to 150,000 clones, around nine tenths found once. Specimen: peripheral blood. The sequence came from a man in his fifties with acute or convalescent COVID-19.

DNA of the CDR3: TGTGCCAGCAGCTTGGAGCGAGAAGGCTACACCTTC. It encodes CASSLEREGYTF. The chain carries TRBV5-6 and TRBJ1-2; D unclear. Germline V gives CDR1 SGHDT, CDR2 YYEEEE. The V gene lost 0 bases and the J gene lost 8 bases, with 8 bases spanning the gap. The CDR3 runs 12 residues.